The clone carrying this T cell receptor (beta chain) has ten or more counts. Germline trimming cut 0 bases from V and 10 bases from J; bases unmatched to any gene: 4. Germline V CDR1 and CDR2: ENHRY, SYGVKD. CDR3 length: 15 residues. This specimen comes from a study of T-cell reconstitution after alpha-beta-depleted transplantation in children. A TCRbeta library incorporating unique molecular identifiers was prepared. TCRdb re-called the PCR reads through MiXCR, storing one row per CDR3 protein. This table holds approximately 350,000 distinct CDR3 sequences, 13% found once. Sequencing was performed on PBMCs, taken from the stem cell graft. This TCR came from a human donor who donated a stem cell graft to a child with Fanconi anemia. The V and J genes are TRBV10-3 and TRBJ2-1; 12 bases line up with TRBD2. The CDR3 is CAISESTSGGREQFF. CDR3 DNA sequence: TGTGCCATCAGTGAGTCGACTAGCGGGGGCAGGGAGCAGTTCTTC.